These 24 T cell receptor beta chains originate from one sample sequenced in a study of technical replicates of blood from several donors. The protocol was immunoSEQ multiplex PCR, while the TCRdb copy is restricted to in-frame clones and leaves out a portion. The sample lists 65,000 to 80,000 clones; over 95% were seen once. The sequencing sample was made of T cells isolated from PBMCs. These receptors came from a human donor in good health.

This sequence joins TRBV7-3 and TRBJ1-1; 7 bases map to TRBD1. Germline V gene data show CDR1 as SGHTA and CDR2 as FQGTGA. V lost 4 bases and J lost 1; bases outside the gene matches: 9. This CDR3 contains 16 residues. The chain's CDR3 is CASSSIDRARNTEAFF. For the CDR3, the DNA is TGTGCCAGCAGCTCTATCGACAGGGCGAGGAACACTGAAGCTTTCTTT.

The chain has TRBV7-2 and TRBJ2-4; 10 nucleotides line up with TRBD2. The ends lost 6 bases at V and 9 bases at J; junction bases unmatched: 5. This CDR3 has 13 residues. From germline, CDR1 is SGHTA and CDR2 FQGNSA. CDR3 sequence reads: CASRPSGSLIQYF. CDR3 coding DNA: TGTGCCAGCAGGCCTAGCGGGAGTCTCATTCAGTACTTC.

This chain connects TRBV10-2 to TRBJ1-1; tentative D call: TRBD1 (5 bases). Trimming removed 6 bases at V and 0 bases at J, with 8 bases between. The CDR3 contains 13 residues. The germline gives CDR1 WSHSY, CDR2 SAAADI. This CDR3 reads CASRLQVNTEAFF. For the CDR3, the DNA is TGCGCCAGCAGGTTACAGGTGAACACTGAAGCTTTCTTT.

The chain uses TRBV28 and TRBJ1-2; D remains ambiguous. Trimming took off 9 bases at V and 5 bases at J, with 4 bases between the two ends. CDR1 is MDHEN, CDR2 SYDVKM, per germline. This CDR3 is 9 amino acids long. The CDR3 nucleotides read TGTGCCAGATTATATGGCTACACCTTC. It is translated as CARLYGYTF.

The V and J genes are TRBV5-4 and TRBJ1-1; D is possibly TRBD1 (5 bases). In germline, CDR1 is SGHNT, CDR2 YYREEE (reference sequence). Trimming removed 0 bases from V and 4 bases from J, with 13 bases in between. This CDR3 has 15 residues. This CDR3 is CASSLDWGVSTEAFF. CDR3 sequence (DNA): TGTGCCAGCAGCTTGGATTGGGGGGTAAGCACTGAAGCTTTCTTT.

The CDR3 spells CASSLQGALNEQFF. The CDR3 DNA follows: TGTGCCAGCAGCTTACAGGGGGCCCTTAATGAGCAGTTCTTC. V usage is TRBV11-3 and J usage is TRBJ2-1; 8 bases are a match to TRBD1. V shed 2 bases, J shed 7 bases, and the junction held 4 bases outside the gene matches. CDR1 is SGHNT and CDR2 is YENEEA in the germline V gene. The CDR3 is 14 amino acids.

This chain uses TRBV28 with TRBJ1-2; D gene unclear. Trimming took off 5 bases at V and 4 bases at J, with 14 bases between the two ends. Germline V CDR1 and CDR2: MDHEN, SYDVKM. The CDR3 length is 14 residues. The DNA of the CDR3 is TGTGCCAGCAGTACGTACCGGGAGCCCTATGGCTACACCTTC. Encoded protein: CASSTYREPYGYTF.

This clone has just one count. The chain couples TRBV6-5 to TRBJ1-5; the match to TRBD1 covers 10 bases. This CDR3 has 13 residues. Losses at the gene ends were 7 bases for V and 6 bases for J; bases not matched to a gene: 3. The V gene's germline CDR1 is MNHEY and CDR2 SVGAGI. CDR3 amino acids: CASKGTGVQPQHF. As DNA, the CDR3 is TGTGCCAGCAAGGGGACAGGGGTTCAGCCCCAGCATTTT.

As DNA, the CDR3 is TGCAGTGCTATGAGAGGGAGTGAAGCTTTCTTT. It is translated as CSAMRGSEAFF. The rearrangement links TRBV20-1 to TRBJ1-1, with unresolved D. In germline, CDR1 is DFQATT, CDR2 SNEGSKA (reference sequence). Trimming cost V 4 bases and J 7 bases, with 10 bases left between them. The CDR3 runs to 11 residues.

This chain joins TRBV19 and TRBJ1-5; weak D call: TRBD1 (6 bases). V dropped 5 bases and J dropped 2 bases, with 13 bases sitting between them. This CDR3 is built from 15 residues. Germline lookup yields CDR1 LNHDA and CDR2 SQIVND (reference sequence). CDR3 bases: TGTGCCAGTAGTTTACAGGGAAACGGCAATCAGCCCCAGCATTTT. Translated: CASSLQGNGNQPQHF.

The V and J genes are TRBV5-1 and TRBJ2-7, with 7 bases lining up with TRBD1. Germline V gives CDR1 SGHRS, CDR2 YFSETQ. With V trimmed by 3 bases and J by 4 bases, 10 bases remained unmatched. The CDR3 runs 15 residues. CDR3 bases: TGCGCCAGCAGCTGGGGTACAGGGGATGGATACGAGCAGTACTTC. Amino acid sequence: CASSWGTGDGYEQYF.

The chain couples TRBV6-6 to TRBJ2-7, with D possibly being TRBD2 (6 bases). CDR1 MNHNY and CDR2 SVGAGI come from the germline V gene (reference sequence). Trimming shortened V by 7 bases and J by 7 bases, and 14 bases separated the two germline ends. This CDR3 comprises 12 residues. The CDR3: CASTSIGGEQYF. In DNA form, the CDR3 reads TGTGCCAGCACCAGCATCGGGGGAGAGCAGTACTTC.

The chain has TRBV28 and TRBJ1-1; tentative D call: TRBD1 (5 bases). This CDR3 has 14 amino acids. From germline, CDR1 is MDHEN and CDR2 SYDVKM. V was clipped by 6 bases and J by 4 bases, with 15 bases between them. The CDR3 protein is CASSLGGGGTEAFF. The CDR3 nucleotides read TGTGCCAGCAGCTTGGGGGGGGGTGGCACTGAAGCTTTCTTT.

The J gene is TRBJ2-1, the V gene TRBV7-2, with D tentatively TRBD1 (5 bases). The CDR3 has 13 residues. The ends were cut back, 3 bases at V and 5 bases at J, with 8 bases in the middle. The germline gives CDR1 SGHTA, CDR2 FQGNSA. CDR3 in amino acids: CASSLGLDNEQFF. The CDR3 DNA reads as TGTGCCAGCAGCTTGGGGCTAGACAATGAGCAGTTCTTC.

This sequence joins TRBV5-1 and TRBJ2-3; a possible D gene is TRBD1 (5 bases). Germline V lookup: CDR1 SGHRS, CDR2 YFSETQ. CDR3 size: 15 residues. V lost 0 bases, J lost 4 bases, and 12 bases lay in between. This chain's CDR3 is CASSLESQGSDTQYF. The CDR3 DNA is TGCGCCAGCAGCTTGGAGAGTCAGGGCTCAGATACGCAGTATTTT.

Concerning this clone itself: This specimen includes other DNA sequences encoding the same CDR3. The gene calls are TRBV9 and TRBJ1-4; D call uncertain. This CDR3 is built from 13 residues. From germline, CDR1 is SGDLS and CDR2 YYNGEE. Trimming pared 2 bases from V and 5 bases from J, leaving 7 bases between. CDR3 amino acids: CASSVSGNEKLFF. In DNA, the CDR3 is TGTGCCAGCAGCGTCAGCGGCAATGAAAAACTGTTTTTT.

This clone appeared a single time. This chain uses TRBV6-4 with TRBJ2-7; 11 bases agree with TRBD2. In germline, CDR1 is MRHNA, CDR2 SNTAGT. This CDR3 region has 15 residues. V lost 5 bases to trimming and J lost 2 bases; unmatched junction nucleotides: 5. CDR3 nucleotides: TGTGCCAGCAGTAGAGGACTAGCGGGTGCCTACGAGCAGTACTTC. Residues: CASSRGLAGAYEQYF.

This chain's CDR3 is CSVSGTGGLVSGELFF. DNA of the CDR3: TGCAGCGTGTCCGGGACAGGGGGCCTGGTGTCCGGGGAGCTGTTTTTT. The V and J genes are TRBV29-1 and TRBJ2-2; the match to TRBD1 covers 12 bases. The CDR3 loop spans 16 amino acids. V was pared by 6 bases and J by 6 bases, with 11 bases of the junction left unmatched. Germline assignment: CDR1 SQVTM and CDR2 ANQGSEA.

This clone has just one count. This rearrangement joins TRBV6-1 to TRBJ2-7; 7 positions match TRBD1. From germline, CDR1 is MNHNS and CDR2 SASEGT. The CDR3 covers 13 residues. Trimming took 6 bases from V and 2 from J; bases not matched to a gene: 4. The DNA for the CDR3 is TGTGCCAGCAGCCCGGGACAGACCTACGAGCAGTACTTC. It yields the protein CASSPGQTYEQYF.

The chain links TRBV19 to TRBJ1-5; TRBD1 is a possible D gene (5 bases). Looked up from germline, CDR1 is LNHDA and CDR2 is SQIVND (reference sequence). Trimming cost V 5 bases and J 5 bases, with 13 bases left between them. This CDR3 comprises 14 residues. CDR3 residues: CASSLAGRYQPQHF. For the CDR3, the DNA is TGTGCCAGTAGTCTGGCAGGGCGGTATCAGCCCCAGCATTTT.

This chain uses TRBV27 with TRBJ1-1; a weak D match, TRBD1 (6 bases). CDR1 and CDR2 from the germline V gene are MNHEY and SMNVEV (reference sequence). Trimming cost V 6 bases and J 3 bases, with 17 bases left between them. The CDR3 is 15 residues long. The CDR3 DNA sequence: TGTGCCAGCAGACGGCAGGGGCTAGAGGACACTGAAGCTTTCTTT. Protein product: CASRRQGLEDTEAFF.

The chain recombines TRBV10-3 with TRBJ2-7, with TRBD2 matching over 7 bases. The J segment lost 7 bases and the V segment lost 3 bases, leaving 12 bases of the junction unmatched. Germline V gives CDR1 ENHRY, CDR2 SYGVKD. The CDR3 is made up of 15 amino acids. The CDR3 DNA reads TGTGCCATCAGTGAAACCCGGGAGGCGAGTTATGAGCAGTACTTC. It codes for CAISETREASYEQYF.

This clone was picked up one time. The CDR3 protein is CAFLAGGQAEQFF. CDR3 bases: TGTGCCTTTTTAGCGGGAGGGCAGGCTGAGCAGTTCTTC. This chain links TRBV30 with TRBJ2-1; 11 bases fit TRBD2. From germline, CDR1 is GTSNPN and CDR2 SVGIG (reference sequence). The V and J ends lost 7 bases and 9 bases, in that order; junction bases with no gene match: 8. The CDR3 has 13 amino acids.

The V call is TRBV19, the J call TRBJ2-1, with TRBD2 matching 8 bases. Losses at the gene ends were 3 bases for V and 10 bases for J; bases not matched to a gene: 5. The germline gives CDR1 LNHDA, CDR2 SQIVND (reference sequence). This CDR3 spans 13 amino acids. CDR3 coding DNA: TGTGCCAGTAGTATGAGCGGGGGTTACGAGCAGTTCTTC. Encoded protein: CASSMSGGYEQFF.